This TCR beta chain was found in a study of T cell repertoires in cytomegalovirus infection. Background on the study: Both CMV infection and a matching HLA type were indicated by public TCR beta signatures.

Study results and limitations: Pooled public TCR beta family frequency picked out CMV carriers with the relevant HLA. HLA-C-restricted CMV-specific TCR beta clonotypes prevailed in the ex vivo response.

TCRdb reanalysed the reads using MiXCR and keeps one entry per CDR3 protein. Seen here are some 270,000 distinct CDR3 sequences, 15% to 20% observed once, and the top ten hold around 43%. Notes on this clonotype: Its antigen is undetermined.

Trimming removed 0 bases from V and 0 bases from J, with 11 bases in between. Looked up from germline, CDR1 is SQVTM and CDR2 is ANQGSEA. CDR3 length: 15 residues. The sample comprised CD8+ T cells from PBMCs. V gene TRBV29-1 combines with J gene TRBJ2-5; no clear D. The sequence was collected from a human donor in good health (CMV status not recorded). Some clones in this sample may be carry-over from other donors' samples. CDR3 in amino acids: CSVEDGITYQETQYF. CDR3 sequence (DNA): TGCAGCGTTGAAGATGGCATAACTTACCAAGAGACCCAGTACTTC.